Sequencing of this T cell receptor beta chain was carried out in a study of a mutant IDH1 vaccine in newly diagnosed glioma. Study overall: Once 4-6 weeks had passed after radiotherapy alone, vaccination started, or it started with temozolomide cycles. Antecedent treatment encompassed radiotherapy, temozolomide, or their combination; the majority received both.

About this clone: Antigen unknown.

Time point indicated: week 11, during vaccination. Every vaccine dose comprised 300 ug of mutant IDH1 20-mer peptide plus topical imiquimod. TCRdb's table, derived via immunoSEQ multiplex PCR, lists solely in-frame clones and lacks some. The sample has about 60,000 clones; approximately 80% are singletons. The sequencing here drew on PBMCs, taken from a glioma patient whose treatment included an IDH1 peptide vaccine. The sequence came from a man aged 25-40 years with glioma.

The CDR3 sequence: CASSLWRGGLTDTQYF. The CDR3 DNA is TGTGCCAGCAGCTTATGGCGGGGGGGCCTCACAGATACGCAGTATTTT. The chain recombines TRBV7-9 with TRBJ2-3, with 9 bases aligning to TRBD2. The CDR3 is 16 residues long. Germline CDR1 is SEHNR and CDR2 is FQNEAQ (reference sequence). V dropped 2 bases and J dropped 2; count of bases not matched to a gene: 5.